These 11 T cell receptor beta chains share one sample of origin, sequenced in a study of blood T cell repertoires in COVID-19. Only in-frame clones appear in the TCRdb table, and some are missing; sequencing was by immunoSEQ multiplex PCR. The data show some 400,000 clones, with over 75% seen just once and 10% held by the top ten. Sequenced input: peripheral blood. The receptors come from a woman aged 25 to 45 with COVID-19, enrolled during active disease.

The chain employs TRBV18 and TRBJ2-3; 13 nucleotides line up with TRBD2. The germline CDR1 and CDR2 sequences are KGHSH and LQKENI. This CDR3 is 16 amino acids long. V dropped 2 bases and J dropped 5; count of bases not matched to a gene: 4. The CDR3 DNA is TGTGCCAGCTCACCAGGACTAGCGGGAGTTATAGATACGCAGTATTTT. Translating gives CASSPGLAGVIDTQYF. Supplemented by reference TRBV18 and TRBJ2-3, the full variable domain reads NAGVMQNPRHLVRRRGQEARLRCSPMKGHSHVYWYRQLPEEGLKFMVYLQKENIIDESGMPKERFSAEFPKEGPSILRIQQVVRGDSAAYFCASSPGLAGVIDTQYFGPGTRLTVL.

This clone was detected a few times. Here the CDR3 DNA reads TGCAGCGTTGAACGGGGACAGGGTGGGGAGACCCAGTACTTC. As protein: CSVERGQGGETQYF. The chain couples TRBV29-1 to TRBJ2-5; 9 bases are a match to TRBD1. The CDR3 extends over 14 amino acids. Germline V lookup: CDR1 SQVTM, CDR2 ANQGSEA. J lost 5 bases, V lost 2 bases, and 6 bases had no gene match.

This rearrangement joins TRBV6-2 or TRBV6-3 to TRBJ2-2; 8 nucleotides line up with TRBD1. Trimming removed 0 bases from V and 1 base from J; junction bases left unmatched: 7. The CDR3 contains 18 residues. Germline loops: CDR1 MNHEY, CDR2 SVGEGT. For the CDR3, the DNA is TGTGCCAGCAGTTACTCGACGCAGACAGGGGTGAACACCGGGGAGCTGTTTTTT. Its protein is CASSYSTQTGVNTGELFF.

V and J are TRBV10-3 and TRBJ2-4; D perhaps matches TRBD2 (7 bases). Germline values: CDR1 ENHRY, CDR2 SYGVKD. CDR3 length: 13 amino acids. The germline V and J ends were trimmed by 6 bases and 6 bases, with 12 bases remaining between them. CDR3 DNA: TGTGCCATCAGCGAGGGGGGGGGAAACATTCAGTACTTC. It translates to CAISEGGGNIQYF.

Concerning this clone itself: Other DNA sequences in the same sample also yield this CDR3. The V call is TRBV6-1, the J call TRBJ1-5; perhaps TRBD1 as D (5 bases). The germline V gene has CDR1 MNHNS and CDR2 SASEGT. V lost 0 bases and J lost 2, with 5 bases in between. CDR3 length equals 14 residues. DNA for the CDR3: TGTGCCAGCAGTGAAGCAGGGGGCAATCAGCCCCAGCATTTT. The encoded protein is CASSEAGGNQPQHF.

The gene calls are TRBV4-2 and TRBJ1-6; D unclear. The length of the CDR3 is 17 residues. V was cut by 0 bases and J by 7 bases, with 16 bases left in between. The germline V gene has CDR1 LGHNA and CDR2 YNFKEQ. The CDR3 nucleotides are TGTGCCAGCAGCCAAGACTGGCAGAGGGCAGGCAATTCACCCCTCCACTTT. Translated: CASSQDWQRAGNSPLHF.

The V and J genes are TRBV28 and TRBJ1-5, with 9 bases matching TRBD1. Germline V gene sequence: CDR1 MDHEN, CDR2 SYDVKM. There are 16 residues in the CDR3. V was pared by 5 bases and J by 3 bases, with 8 bases of the junction left unmatched. The CDR3 DNA follows: TGTGCCAGCAGTGTCATGGGACAGGGACTCAATCAGCCCCAGCATTTT. Translation: CASSVMGQGLNQPQHF. The full variable domain, with the rest looked up from reference TRBV28 and TRBJ1-5, is DVKVTQSSRYLVKRTGEKVFLECVQDMDHENMFWYRQDPGLGLRLIYFSYDVKMKEKGDIPEGYSVSREKKERFSLILESASTNQTSMYLCASSVMGQGLNQPQHFGDGTRLSIL.

This clone turned up a few times. The chain carries TRBV4-1 and TRBJ2-7; TRBD2 agrees at 7 bases. The CDR3 sequence is 16 residues long. The trim removed 0 bases at V and 6 bases at J, leaving 11 bases unmatched. CDR1 and CDR2 from the germline V gene are MGHRA and YSYEKL. As DNA, the CDR3 is TGCGCCAGCAGCCAAGAGGCCAGCGGGACCCCCAGCGAGCAGTACTTC. Translated: CASSQEASGTPSEQYF.

The CDR3: CALPPTAAGYTF. Written as DNA, the CDR3 is TGTGCCTTACCACCCACGGCGGCGGGCTACACCTTC. The chain uses TRBV30 and TRBJ1-2; D not resolved. The V gene's germline CDR1 is GTSNPN and CDR2 SVGIG (reference sequence). Trimming took 7 bases from V and 8 from J, leaving 17 bases between them. The CDR3 has 12 amino acids. The full variable domain, with the rest looked up from reference TRBV30 and TRBJ1-2, is SQTIHQWPATLVQPVGSPLSLECTVEGTSNPNLYWYRQAAGRGLQLLFYSVGIGQISSEVPQNLSASRPQDRQFILSSKKLLLSDSGFYLCALPPTAAGYTFGSGTRLTVV.

This sequence joins TRBV3-1 (or the pseudogene TRBV3-2) and TRBJ1-2, with D perhaps matching TRBD1 (6 bases). The germline V gene encodes CDR1 LGHDT and CDR2 YNNKEL (reference sequence). CDR3 length: 14 residues. With 4 bases removed from V and 3 bases from J, the gap between germline ends came to 12 bases. The CDR3 DNA is TGTGCCAGCAGCCGATCAGCAGGGGACTATGGCTACACCTTC. It specifies CASSRSAGDYGYTF.

This chain uses TRBV18 with TRBJ1-6, with D possibly matching TRBD1 (6 bases). Deletions cut 6 bases from V and 4 bases from J, with 13 bases between. In germline, CDR1 is KGHSH, CDR2 LQKENI. The CDR3 runs to 15 residues. This CDR3 reads CASSATGNYNSPLHF. The CDR3 DNA is TGTGCCAGCTCCGCGACAGGCAATTATAATTCACCCCTCCACTTT.